Listed here is a single T cell receptor beta chain. This clone was counted only a few times. The target of this receptor is not known. No base qualities exist here, and no much larger clone lies one base off it. This specimen comes from a study of T cell responses to AZD1222 COVID-19 vaccine (dated by TCRdb to the early 2020s). For context, the study as a whole: TCR sequencing covered more than 230 trial participants: about 210 given two doses of AZD1222 and around 26 given two doses of MenACWY control vaccine. Trial participants were enrolled by age into subgroups of 18-55, 56-69 and 70-plus years, and around 150, 29 and 61 TCR-sequenced participants, respectively, were included in these subgroups. Points the paper makes about the study in general: Reportedly, almost half of the unique spike-specific TCRs recognized epitopes lying outside the regions that are mutated in the B.1.351 and B.1.1.7 variants. Most participants were white British and females outnumbered males, and the authors suggested that clonal diversity may have been underestimated. The whole spike protein was spanned by vaccine-associated CD4 TCRs, and dominant responses were seen in regions 160-218 and 743-854. In the small 56-69-year group, the increase in depth fell short of significance, most likely because of low power. Spike-specific TCR breadth and depth rose significantly after two AZD1222 doses compared with day 0 and with MenACWY recipients. Because no day 14 peak-response samples were available, the repertoires could be characterized only after the peak T cell response. Only a handful of AZD1222 recipients were SARS-CoV-2 seropositive at baseline, limiting conclusions about previously exposed vaccinees.

The CDR3 regions of human TCRbeta chains were analyzed by immunosequencing. Turning to the authors' computational methods: TCRs in the repertoires were matched against a reference library of SARS-CoV-2-specific TCRs that had been generated with the MIRA antigen-specificity platform. Breadth was defined as the fraction of unique TCRs that were SARS-CoV-2-associated, and depth was defined as the fraction of total T cells that were SARS-CoV-2-associated. Using the MIRA data, each spike-specific TCR was assigned both to the spike region to which the TCR was reactive and to a CD4 or CD8 class. Log10-transformed breadth and depth values were compared by one-way ANOVA with Sidak's multiple comparisons tests. Imported from immuneACCESS, the table was reduced by TCRdb to in-frame sequences with V and J called. These copies leave out some clones; in studies compared against another copy, an unresolved V gene accounts for under half, and the cause of the remainder is not known. V and J calls and clone size follow that table, whereas D and trimming were derived from the DNA. For this sample the table gives around 53,000 clones, of which 85% to 90% were detected only once. Around 20% of the sample rests with the top ten.

The time point label corresponds to: baseline before first vaccination. In light of the paper, this sample's treatment or condition label describes: meningococcal conjugate vaccine given as trial control. The vaccinee samples were drawn from two UK trials, COV001 and COV002, one of which was a single-blind randomized controlled phase 2/3 trial testing AZD1222 (ChAdOx1 nCoV-19) in healthy adults. For TCRbeta chain sequencing, PBMC samples from trial participants were taken at day 0 and at day 28 after the second dose. Source: peripheral blood, taken on day 0 of MenACWY control vaccination. This clonotype was obtained from an adult in good health.

CDR3 protein: CASSLGDNQPQHF. DNA sequence: TGTGCCAGCAGCTTGGGGGACAATCAGCCCCAGCATTTT. Rearrangement joined TRBV9 to TRBJ1-5; the best D guess is TRBD1, with 5 bases matching. V and J are truncated by 4 bases and 3 bases respectively, leaving an intervening sequence of 8 bases. From the germline V gene, CDR1 is SGDLS and CDR2 is YYNGEE. Spanning cysteine to phenylalanine, the CDR3 consists of 13 amino acids. Only the CDR3 part of the read is kept: 39 bases, read in frame from the first base. With all but the CDR3 taken from the reference TRBV9 and TRBJ1-5 genes, the full variable domain is: DSGVTQTPKHLITATGQRVTLRCSPRSGDLSVYWYQQSLDQGLQFLIQYYNGEERAKGNILERFSAQQFPDLHSELNLSSLELGDSALYFCASSLGDNQPQHFGDGTRLSIL.